This TCR beta chain appears in the sequencing data of a study of cytomegalovirus exposure and HLA in healthy donors (dated by TCRdb to the late 2010s). The study in broad terms: According to a later analysis, one platform produced both the roughly 120 validation repertoires and the 700 or so repertoires of the first cohort. The study aimed to test whether signatures of past pathogen exposure could be identified by cataloging public T cell receptors. A separate validation cohort of 100 to 150 different subjects was used in addition to the 666-subject first cohort. High-throughput TCR immunosequencing, statistical association of individual TCRs with disease status, and machine learning were combined to predict cytomegalovirus infection status. Paper-wide results and their limitations: The authors suggested that the approach could potentially be extended to other disease states and immunological phenotypes. Subsequent analysis determined that TCRs grouped into clusters in the first cohort also showed a tendency toward co-occurrence across the 120 or so validation repertoires, and 94% of cluster scores exceeded 0. A few of the identified cytomegalovirus-associated TCR beta chains were confirmed in vitro to be specific for cytomegalovirus antigens. A later analysis had no HLA typing for the validation cohort, so co-occurrence there was scored across all 110 or so repertoires. Cytomegalovirus status was reported to be diagnosed by the classifier with high specificity and sensitivity in both the original and validation cohorts. A total of some 180 TCR beta chains were listed by the study as associated with cytomegalovirus. Most TCR sequences were observed very rarely across donors, whereas some public TCRs were present in many individuals.

The germline V and J ends show losses of 0 bases and 4 bases respectively, and no gene match explains 8 bases of the junction. From the cysteine up to the phenylalanine, the CDR3 has a length of 17 residues. Only the CDR3 part of the read is kept: 51 bases, read in frame from the first base. CDR1 SGHRS and CDR2 YFSETQ are derived from the germline V gene. Libraries were constructed by the immunoSEQ multiplex PCR assay. Per the original workflow: To diagnose cytomegalovirus status from the catalog of TCR beta chain sequences, a statistical classification framework was built. TCRdb provides this immuneACCESS table in a form limited to in-frame rearrangements. Some clones are lacking; in checked studies, under half of them reflect an unresolved V gene, and why the rest are absent is not known. The V and J calls and the clone size are those of that table, but D and trimming were determined from the DNA. The sample records under 200,000 clones, about 89% of which are singletons. The ten largest make up roughly 3% of the sample.

Note on this clone: Its cognate antigen has yet to be identified. No much larger clone exists at a distance of one base, and base qualities are not known.

The donors belonged to the validation cohort of under 150 subjects, which was separate from the roughly 680-subject first cohort. Sequencing was performed on PBMCs. The rearrangement joined TRBV5-1 to TRBJ2-1; 9 middle bases align to TRBD2. This TCR derives from a woman aged 18-29 years in good health and CMV-seropositive. The CDR3 protein is CASSLAPREGLYNEQFF. In nucleotide form, the sequence is TGCGCCAGCAGCTTGGCCCCGCGGGAGGGCCTGTACAATGAGCAGTTCTTC.